These T cell receptor beta chains were read from a single sample in a study of cytomegalovirus exposure and HLA in healthy donors. This table comes from immunoSEQ multiplex PCR, and its TCRdb copy is limited to in-frame clones, with some not included. There are about 90,000 clones in the sample; under 80% occur only once, and roughly 1.9% lies in the top ten. The sequenced material came from PBMCs. These receptors were collected from a boy aged 10-17 years in good health and CMV-seronegative. CDR3s include the opening cysteine and the closing phenylalanine or tryptophan. D genes are given only for firm matches. Clone size is given for some rows only: seen once, a few or many times, or a class if the clone is expanded.

j_call clone_size d_call v_call cdr3_aa cdr3_nt
TRBJ1-5 NA NA TRBV30 CAWSQNRDNQPQHF TGTGCCTGGAGTCAGAACAGGGACAATCAGCCCCAGCATTTT
TRBJ1-5 NA TRBD1 TRBV6-5 CASSDGQGGQPQHF TGTGCCAGCAGCGACGGACAGGGGGGTCAGCCCCAGCATTTT
TRBJ2-3 few TRBD2 TRBV6-1 CASSEAAGGPDTQYF TGTGCCAGCAGTGAAGCAGCGGGGGGGCCAGATACGCAGTATTTT
TRBJ2-7 NA TRBD2 TRBV4-1 CASSLSTSGGDEQYF TGCGCCAGCAGCTTGTCGACTAGCGGGGGGGACGAGCAGTACTTC
TRBJ2-7 NA NA TRBV6-5 CASSRGPGGGEQYF TGTGCCAGCAGTCGGGGCCCAGGGGGAGGCGAGCAGTACTTC
TRBJ1-1 NA NA TRBV10-3 CAISEGHEINTEAFF TGTGCCATCAGTGAGGGACACGAGATCAACACTGAAGCTTTCTTT
TRBJ1-5 once NA TRBV7-9 CASSLAGGNQNSNQPQHF TGTGCCAGCAGCTTAGCGGGGGGGAACCAAAATAGCAATCAGCCCCAGCATTTT
TRBJ2-7 NA TRBD1 TRBV7-9 CASSSRDRGIYEQYF TGTGCCAGCAGCTCTCGGGACAGGGGAATTTACGAGCAGTACTTC
TRBJ1-4 NA NA TRBV5-4 CASSGASSTKLFF TGTGCCAGCAGCGGAGCGAGCTCAACAAAACTGTTTTTT
TRBJ1-2 NA NA TRBV28 CASSLRQSGYTF TGTGCCAGCAGTTTAAGACAGTCTGGCTACACCTTC
TRBJ1-4 NA NA TRBV7-2 CASSPATNEKLFF TGTGCCAGCAGCCCTGCAACTAATGAAAAACTGTTTTTT
TRBJ1-4 NA NA TRBV4-1 CASSQVSGQSLNEKLFF TGCGCCAGCAGCCAAGTTTCCGGACAGTCTTTAAATGAAAAACTGTTTTTT
TRBJ2-1 NA NA TRBV6-5 CASGLARTEQFF TGTGCCAGCGGGCTAGCGCGGACTGAGCAGTTCTTC
TRBJ2-1 few NA TRBV6-4 CASSDSSGSYNEQFF TGTGCCAGCAGTGACTCTAGCGGCTCCTACAATGAGCAGTTCTTC
TRBJ2-7 NA NA TRBV27 CASRSSSGEQYF TGTGCCAGCAGATCATCCTCGGGGGAGCAGTACTTC
TRBJ2-2 NA TRBD1 TRBV7-4 CASSLMPRDRGCFF TGTGCCAGCAGCTTAATGCCCCGGGACAGGGGATGTTTTTTT
TRBJ1-4 NA TRBD1 TRBV7-9 CASSLVRTGNEKLFF TGTGCCAGCAGCTTAGTGCGGACAGGGAATGAAAAACTGTTTTTT
TRBJ2-7 NA NA TRBV13 CASSSRGRGRYEQYF TGTGCCAGCAGCTCCAGAGGGCGGGGTAGATATGAGCAGTACTTC
TRBJ2-5 NA NA TRBV19 CASSIAGHQETQYF TGTGCCAGTAGTATAGCGGGTCATCAAGAGACCCAGTACTTC
TRBJ2-5 NA NA TRBV5-1 CASSFATLQETQYF TGCGCCAGCAGCTTCGCTACTCTGCAAGAGACCCAGTACTTC
TRBJ1-1 once NA TRBV7-9 CASSLQGVGDTEAFF TGTGCCAGCAGCTTACAAGGGGTTGGCGACACTGAAGCTTTCTTT
TRBJ2-3 NA TRBD2 TRBV28 CASSLVTGGADTQYF TGTGCCAGCAGTTTAGTGACGGGAGGGGCAGATACGCAGTATTTT